This T cell receptor beta chain was obtained from a study of cytomegalovirus exposure and HLA in healthy donors (dated by TCRdb to about 2017). Turning to the overall study: According to a later analysis, one platform produced both the 120 validation repertoires and the 700 or so repertoires of the first cohort. The study aimed to test whether signatures of past pathogen exposure could be identified by cataloging public T cell receptors. In addition to the first cohort of 650 to 750 subjects, a separate validation cohort of approximately 110 different subjects was used. The study combined high-throughput TCR immunosequencing, statistical association of individual TCRs with disease status, and machine learning to predict cytomegalovirus infection status. Study-wide findings and limitations: According to the authors, the approach could potentially be generalized to other disease states and immunological phenotypes. The study listed 150 to 200 TCR beta chains as associated with cytomegalovirus. In vitro tests confirmed that a few of the cytomegalovirus-associated TCR beta chains recognize cytomegalovirus antigens. Across donors, most TCR sequences were observed very rarely, whereas some public TCRs were present in many individuals. In both the original and validation cohorts, the classifier was reported to diagnose cytomegalovirus status with high specificity and sensitivity. All 120 or so repertoires were used to score co-occurrence in the validation cohort in a later analysis, because that analysis had no HLA typing for the cohort. A later analysis found that TCRs clustered in the first cohort also tended to co-occur in the roughly 120 validation repertoires, with approximately 94% of cluster scores above 0.

Separate from the approximately 700-subject first cohort, the validation cohort of roughly 130 subjects was the group to which the donors belonged. A note on this clone: The antigen it binds to is not known. Base qualities are not provided; no much larger clone lies one nucleotide away.

Library construction relied on the immunoSEQ multiplex PCR assay. The paper's data handling went like this. A statistical classification framework was developed to diagnose cytomegalovirus status using the catalog of TCR beta chain sequences. TCRdb's version of the immuneACCESS table is confined to in-frame rearrangements and falls short of the full clone set. An unresolved V gene accounts for under half of the shortfall where checked; the remainder is of unknown origin. That table gives V, J and clone size, and the DNA gave D and trimming. For this sample there are more than 110,000 clones; around 85% appear just once. The top ten hold less than 3% of the sample. Source material: PBMCs. The clonotype comes from a man in his late teens or twenties in good health and CMV-seronegative.

The bases read TGCAGCGTTTCGACTAGCGGGGGGGATGAGACCCAGTACTTC. It specifies CSVSTSGGDETQYF. The sequence links TRBV29-1 to TRBJ2-5, and TRBD2 matches 14 of the central bases. Based on the germline V gene, the CDR1 and CDR2 sequences are SQVTM and ANQGSEA. V has 5 bases trimmed and J has 5 bases trimmed; junction bases matching no gene number 4. The CDR3 covers 14 residues, taking in both the cysteine and the phenylalanine. CDR3 DNA only is kept here, 42 bases in frame from base 1.